This entry lists 18 T cell receptor beta chains sequenced from one sample in a study of cytomegalovirus exposure and HLA in healthy donors. The study ran its PCR with 60 Vbeta and 13 Jbeta primers. The method was immunoSEQ multiplex PCR; TCRdb's version includes in-frame clones alone and lacks a portion of them. The data show 150,000 to 200,000 clones, roughly 78% seen once. The sequenced material came from PBMCs. These receptors originate from a woman aged 35 to 49 in good health and CMV-seronegative.

Here the CDR3 DNA reads TGTGCCAGCAGTGAAGAAGGGGGGACAGCTAAAAACATTCAGTACTTC. Its translation: CASSEEGGTAKNIQYF. The V and J genes are TRBV2 and TRBJ2-4; possibly TRBD1 for D (7 bases). CDR1 and CDR2 (germline): SNHLY, FYNNEI. The CDR3 sequence is 16 residues long. V lost 1 base, J lost 4 bases, and 14 bases lay in between.

The rearrangement uses TRBV19 and TRBJ2-7, with 10 bases that match TRBD2. This CDR3 spans 15 amino acids. Germline assignment: CDR1 LNHDA and CDR2 SQIVND (reference sequence). The junction had 7 bases not matched to a gene; V was cut back by 6 bases and J by 2 bases. CDR3 coding DNA: TGTGCCAGTAGCGTTAGCGGGAGGCCCACCTACGAGCAGTACTTC. Encoded protein: CASSVSGRPTYEQYF.

This chain joins TRBV28 and TRBJ2-1, with 7 positions matching TRBD2. Trimming cost V 5 bases and J 10 bases; bases outside gene matches: 17. This CDR3 region has 16 residues. CDR1 is MDHEN, CDR2 SYDVKM, per germline. In DNA form, the CDR3 reads TGTGCCAGCAGTCCCCACGGGGGAGGGCCATTGGGAGAGCAGTTCTTC. Its translation: CASSPHGGGPLGEQFF.

The chain joins TRBV7-2 to TRBJ2-3, with 11 bases lining up with TRBD2. The CDR3 covers 15 residues. The J segment lost 6 bases and the V segment lost 5 bases, leaving 7 bases of the junction unmatched. CDR1 SGHTA and CDR2 FQGNSA come from the germline V gene. The CDR3 sequence: CASSTRLAGTDTQYF. The CDR3 DNA reads as TGTGCCAGCAGCACCAGACTAGCGGGGACTGATACGCAGTATTTT.

V usage is TRBV7-9 and J usage is TRBJ2-5; no firm D call. Germline V gene lookup returns CDR1 SEHNR and CDR2 FQNEAQ (reference sequence). The CDR3 is 13 amino acids. V was shortened by 2 bases and J by 5 bases, with 9 bases between the two germline ends. In DNA form, the CDR3 reads TGTGCCAGCAGCTTAAGTAGCCCGGAGACCCAGTACTTC. Protein: CASSLSSPETQYF.

The rearrangement joins TRBV9 to TRBJ1-1, with TRBD1 as a possible D gene (5 bases). CDR1 is SGDLS, CDR2 YYNGEE, per germline. Trimming took 3 bases from V and 1 from J, leaving 16 bases between them. The CDR3 runs 16 residues. The CDR3 is CASSAYLQAANTEAFF. The DNA of the CDR3 is TGTGCCAGCAGCGCCTACCTACAGGCAGCGAACACTGAAGCTTTCTTT.

The rearrangement links TRBV13 to TRBJ1-4; no clear D gene. The V end was cut by 4 bases, the J end by 2 bases, with 20 bases between. This CDR3 spans 18 amino acids. CDR1 is PRHDT and CDR2 is FYEKMQ in the germline V gene (reference sequence). The CDR3 sequence is CASSSGDHSGGTNEKLFF. The CDR3 DNA sequence: TGTGCCAGCAGCTCTGGGGATCACTCGGGAGGCACTAATGAAAAACTGTTTTTT.

The V call is TRBV7-2, the J call TRBJ2-5; 10 bases agree with TRBD2. This CDR3 comprises 16 residues. Germline assignment: CDR1 SGHTA and CDR2 FQGNSA. J was trimmed by 6 bases and V by 2 bases; bases with no gene match: 9. The CDR3 reads CASSLKSGRAGKTQYF. The CDR3 DNA is TGTGCCAGCAGCTTAAAAAGCGGGAGGGCCGGAAAGACCCAGTACTTC. Drawing the rest from reference TRBV7-2 and TRBJ2-5, the complete variable domain is GAGVSQSPSNKVTEKGKDVELRCDPISGHTALYWYRQSLGQGLEFLIYFQGNSAPDKSGLPSDRFSAERTGGSVSTLTIQRTQQEDSAVYLCASSLKSGRAGKTQYFGPGTRLLVL.

J is TRBJ1-4 and V is TRBV7-9; the match to TRBD1 covers 9 bases. Germline CDR1 and CDR2: SEHNR and FQNEAQ (reference sequence). V was pared by 5 bases and J by 7 bases, with 11 bases of the junction left unmatched. The CDR3 runs 16 residues. The CDR3 bases are TGTGCCAGCAGCCCGACGTCGGGACAGGGCGTTGAAAAACTGTTTTTT. It yields the protein CASSPTSGQGVEKLFF.

This clone has just a few counts. The V gene is TRBV29-1, the J gene TRBJ1-5; TRBD1 might be the D (6 bases). The V gene lost 0 bases and the J gene lost 6 bases, with 12 bases spanning the gap. The CDR3 consists of 14 residues. The V gene's germline CDR1 is SQVTM and CDR2 ANQGSEA. The CDR3 bases are TGCAGCGTTGAAGAAGGGGGGGCAGGTCAGCCCCAGCATTTT. This encodes CSVEEGGAGQPQHF.

The chain joins TRBV7-8 to TRBJ1-6, with D unresolved. Germline lookup yields CDR1 SGHVS and CDR2 FQNEAQ. With 5 bases removed from V and 7 bases from J, the gap between germline ends came to 18 bases. The CDR3 loop spans 16 amino acids. CDR3 sequence reads: CASSQQGRVANSPLHF. DNA of the CDR3: TGTGCCAGCAGCCAGCAAGGGAGGGTAGCGAATTCACCCCTCCACTTT. Full variable domain (outside the CDR3, taken from reference TRBV7-8 and TRBJ1-6): GAGVSQSPRYKVAKRGQDVALRCDPISGHVSLFWYQQALGQGPEFLTYFQNEAQLDKSGLPSDRFFAERPEGSVSTLKIQRTQQEDSAVYLCASSQQGRVANSPLHFGNGTRLTVT.

This sequence joins TRBV5-6 and TRBJ1-2, with no clear D. This CDR3 contains 14 residues. Per germline, CDR1 SGHDT and CDR2 YYEEEE. Trimming removed 0 bases from V and 2 bases from J, with 8 bases in between. This CDR3 is CASSLVSENYGYTF. As DNA, the CDR3 is TGTGCCAGCAGCTTGGTGTCGGAGAACTATGGCTACACCTTC.

The rearrangement links TRBV21-1 to TRBJ2-3; the DNA was not compared with TRBD2, the D call given in the table. TRBV21-1 represents a pseudogene. The CDR3 is made up of 16 amino acids. CDR3 residues: CASSTGPGGEADTQYF. The CDR3 nucleotides are TGTGCCAGCAGCACCGGACCGGGAGGCGAGGCAGATACGCAGTATTTT.

The chain links TRBV28 to TRBJ2-1; 8 bases are a match to TRBD2. CDR1 MDHEN and CDR2 SYDVKM come from the germline V gene. The CDR3 totals 15 residues. V dropped 7 bases and J dropped 4; count of bases not matched to a gene: 9. For the CDR3, the DNA is TGTGCCAGCACCTTAGGGAGCGGGGGTTACAATGAGCAGTTCTTC. Translation gives CASTLGSGGYNEQFF.

This clone has more than one count but fewer than ten. The rearrangement links TRBV5-6 to TRBJ2-1, with a possible D match to TRBD2 (5 bases). The CDR3 is made up of 13 amino acids. Trimming stripped 1 base from V and 9 bases from J, with 11 bases between. In germline, CDR1 is SGHDT, CDR2 YYEEEE. For the CDR3, the DNA is TGTGCCAGCAGCTTGTTTCTAGCCCCTGAGCAGTTCTTC. Amino acid sequence: CASSLFLAPEQFF.

A few counts support this clone. V and J are TRBV5-1 and TRBJ2-2, with TRBD2 matching over 14 bases. Trimming at V came to 4 bases and at J to 1 base, leaving 0 bases not matched to a gene. The CDR3 runs 16 residues. Germline-derived CDR1 and CDR2 are SGHRS and YFSETQ. CDR3 region: CASSGLAGGNTGELFF. The CDR3 DNA reads as TGCGCCAGCAGCGGACTAGCGGGGGGGAACACCGGGGAGCTGTTTTTT.

A remark on this clone: Other DNA sequences within the sample encode an identical CDR3. The V and J genes are TRBV4-3 and TRBJ2-1; possible D gene TRBD1, 6 bases. The V end lost 5 bases, the J end lost 5 bases, and 10 bases lay between the germline ends. The germline CDR1 and CDR2 sequences are LGHNA and YSLEER. The CDR3 has 13 residues. CDR3 sequence reads: CASSVHRDNEQFF. For the CDR3, the DNA is TGCGCCAGCAGCGTGCACAGGGACAATGAGCAGTTCTTC.

In this sample, this clone turned up once. The rearrangement links TRBV19 to TRBJ1-2; possibly TRBD1 for D (6 bases). The CDR3 loop spans 15 amino acids. Trimming left V 3 bases short and J 4 bases short, with 15 bases between. CDR1 is LNHDA and CDR2 is SQIVND in the germline V gene (reference sequence). The CDR3 region has the DNA TGTGCCAGTAGTATCTTCGGACAGTTGATCTATGGCTACACCTTC. This translates into CASSIFGQLIYGYTF.